The rows below give T cell receptor beta chains drawn from one sample of a study of T-cell memory formation after mild COVID-19. TCRdb re-derived calls from the 5' RACE reads in MiXCR, one entry per CDR3 protein. The repertoire holds 250,000 to 350,000 distinct CDR3 sequences, with around 15% as singletons. Input material: PBMCs or a T cell subset sorted from them (not recorded which). Every receptor here comes from a man aged 18 to 30 who had mild COVID-19 (a few samples of this study predate the infection). Cell type and time point are not known. Both conserved end residues are part of each CDR3. A D gene is named only where the DNA matches it firmly. Expanded clones get a size class; other rows say once, few or many, or leave the size out.

D gene	V gene	J gene	clone size	CDR3 protein	CDR3 DNA
-	TRBV5-1	TRBJ2-5	-	CASSPRTKQETQYF	TGCGCCAGCAGCCCCCGGACGAAACAAGAGACCCAGTACTTC
-	TRBV6-2/TRBV6-3	TRBJ2-7	-	CASSCQHEQYF	TGTGCCAGCAGTTGCCAACACGAGCAGTACTTC
-	TRBV3-1	TRBJ1-2	-	CASSQAGYGYTF	TGTGCCAGCAGCCAAGCAGGGTATGGCTACACCTTC
-	TRBV12-3/TRBV12-4	TRBJ1-5	few	CASSRDLSNQPQHF	TGTGCCAGCAGTAGAGACCTTAGCAATCAGCCCCAGCATTTT
-	TRBV24-1	TRBJ2-3	once	CATRGGADTQYF	TGTGCCACCAGAGGGGGGGCAGATACGCAGTATTTT
-	TRBV5-1	TRBJ2-3	-	CASSLWTAGYRTDTQYF	TGCGCCAGCAGCTTGTGGACCGCCGGGTACCGCACAGATACGCAGTATTTT
TRBD1	TRBV6-5	TRBJ1-5	few	CASSYDRDQPQHF	TGTGCCAGCAGCTATGACAGGGATCAGCCCCAGCATTTT
TRBD2	TRBV7-9	TRBJ2-1	-	CASRGPGLANEQFF	TGTGCCAGCAGGGGTCCGGGACTAGCTAATGAGCAGTTCTTC
TRBD1	TRBV5-1	TRBJ2-1	many	CASYRGPIGNEQFF	TGCGCCAGCTACAGGGGGCCTATAGGAAATGAGCAGTTCTTC
-	TRBV6-2/TRBV6-3	TRBJ2-5	few	CATGTLGETQYF	TGTGCCACCGGGACGCTCGGGGAGACCCAGTACTTC
-	TRBV10-3	TRBJ1-1	-	CAISATSNTEAFF	TGTGCCATCAGTGCAACGAGTAACACTGAAGCTTTCTTT
-	TRBV7-3	TRBJ2-3	many	CASSLYGGTDTQYF	TGTGCCAGCAGCCTTTATGGGGGCACAGATACGCAGTATTTT
TRBD2	TRBV9	TRBJ2-1	few	CASSGEIGLAGRGDEQFF	TGTGCCAGCAGCGGGGAAATTGGACTAGCGGGGCGCGGGGATGAGCAGTTCTTC
TRBD2	TRBV4-3	TRBJ2-3	few	CASSPQREEDTDTQYF	TGCGCCAGCAGCCCTCAGCGGGAGGAGGACACAGATACGCAGTATTTT
-	TRBV30	TRBJ2-3	-	CAWSAGAVPDTQYF	TGTGCCTGGAGTGCGGGGGCAGTCCCCGATACGCAGTATTTT
-	TRBV20-1	TRBJ2-4	few	CSGAGGIGAKNIQYF	TGCAGTGGAGCAGGGGGGATCGGGGCCAAAAACATTCAGTACTTC
-	TRBV27	TRBJ1-5	-	CASSSLQDGGVHQPQHF	TGTGCCAGCAGTTCCCTTCAGGACGGCGGGGTGCATCAGCCCCAGCATTTT
-	TRBV5-1	TRBJ1-2	-	CASSLGIGANYGYTF	TGCGCCAGCAGCTTGGGGATAGGGGCTAACTATGGCTACACCTTC
-	TRBV9	TRBJ2-3	-	CASSAELVATQYF	TGTGCCAGCAGCGCTGAACTAGTGGCTACGCAGTATTTT
-	TRBV18	TRBJ1-5	few	CASSPGFDDQPQHF	TGTGCCAGCTCACCGGGGTTCGATGATCAGCCCCAGCATTTT
TRBD2	TRBV7-3	TRBJ2-1	-	CASSFRSGGVTEDNEQFF	TGTGCCAGCAGCTTTCGGAGCGGGGGGGTTACTGAGGACAATGAGCAGTTCTTC
TRBD1	TRBV12-3/TRBV12-4	TRBJ2-1	few	CASRSRDRGDNEQFF	TGTGCCAGCAGGTCCCGGGACAGGGGAGACAATGAGCAGTTCTTC
-	TRBV5-1	TRBJ1-1	-	CASSLERETTEAFF	TGCGCCAGCAGCTTGGAGCGAGAAACCACTGAAGCTTTCTTT
-	TRBV20-1	TRBJ1-6	few	CSAVRQPGGSPLHF	TGCAGTGCTGTTAGACAGCCCGGGGGTTCACCCCTCCACTTT
-	TRBV5-1	TRBJ2-1	many	CASSDRDFKNEQFF	TGCGCCAGCAGCGACCGGGACTTTAAGAATGAGCAGTTCTTC
-	TRBV24-1	TRBJ2-1	few	CATSAPRGDSTYNEQFF	TGTGCCACCAGTGCCCCGAGGGGGGACAGCACTTACAATGAGCAGTTCTTC
TRBD1	TRBV7-9	TRBJ1-1	-	CASRNRGTEAFF	TGTGCCAGCAGGAACAGGGGAACTGAAGCTTTCTTT
TRBD1	TRBV20-1	TRBJ2-3	-	CSAPTGSSTDTQYF	TGCAGTGCCCCGACAGGGAGTTCGACAGATACGCAGTATTTT
TRBD2	TRBV5-1	TRBJ2-5	few	CASSRWTSGESQYF	TGCGCCAGCAGCCGATGGACTAGCGGAGAATCCCAGTACTTC
-	TRBV29-1	TRBJ1-1	few	CSVEEHLVAPEAFF	TGCAGCGTTGAAGAACACTTGGTGGCCCCTGAAGCTTTCTTT
-	TRBV11-2	TRBJ2-3	few	CASRDPGEGVDTQYF	TGTGCCAGCAGAGACCCAGGGGAAGGGGTAGATACGCAGTATTTT
TRBD1	TRBV6-5	TRBJ2-7	-	CASSDRTGKNYEQYF	TGTGCCAGCAGTGACCGGACAGGGAAGAACTACGAGCAGTACTTC
-	TRBV4-3	TRBJ2-3	-	CASSQRSRVTDTQYF	TGCGCCAGCAGCCAAAGGTCCAGGGTCACAGATACGCAGTATTTT
-	TRBV20-1	TRBJ2-3	few	CSVRSTLRTDTQYF	TGCAGTGTTAGATCTACCCTCCGCACAGATACGCAGTATTTT
TRBD1	TRBV6-5	TRBJ1-1	-	CASRKDRGTEAFF	TGTGCCAGCAGAAAAGACAGGGGAACTGAAGCTTTCTTT
-	TRBV2	TRBJ1-5	-	CASSEDSPSNQPQHF	TGTGCCAGCAGTGAAGACAGTCCGAGCAATCAGCCCCAGCATTTT
-	TRBV7-6	TRBJ1-5	-	CASSFQVRSPQHF	TGTGCCAGCAGCTTCCAGGTCCGGAGTCCCCAGCATTTT
-	TRBV6-2/TRBV6-3	TRBJ2-1	-	CASSYSSVGEQFF	TGTGCCAGCAGTTACTCGAGCGTAGGTGAGCAGTTCTTC
-	TRBV10-3	TRBJ1-1	-	CAISEQGGTEAFF	TGTGCCATCAGTGAGCAGGGCGGCACTGAAGCTTTCTTT
-	TRBV7-2	TRBJ2-7	many	CASSLEGYIHF	TGTGCCAGCAGCTTAGAAGGGTACATCCACTTC
TRBD2	TRBV5-1	TRBJ2-3	few	CASSSPRGGLSTDTQYF	TGCGCCAGCAGCTCGCCCCGCGGGGGACTCAGCACAGATACGCAGTATTTT
TRBD1	TRBV19	TRBJ2-4	once	CASRGQGSGKNIQYF	TGTGCCAGTAGGGGACAGGGGTCTGGCAAAAACATTCAGTACTTC
-	TRBV4-1	TRBJ1-3	few	CASSQDGVFGNTIYF	TGCGCCAGCAGCCAAGATGGAGTTTTCGGAAACACCATATATTTT
-	TRBV6-1	TRBJ1-6	-	CASRAGDSPLHF	TGTGCCAGCAGGGCAGGTGATTCACCCCTCCACTTT
-	TRBV12-3/TRBV12-4	TRBJ2-1	few	CASSLGGAEQFF	TGTGCCAGCAGTTTGGGGGGGGCTGAGCAGTTCTTC
-	TRBV7-3	TRBJ2-2	many	CASSLQETGELFF	TGTGCCAGCAGCCTGCAGGAGACCGGGGAGCTGTTTTTT
-	TRBV5-4	TRBJ1-5	-	CASSLEATQPQHF	TGTGCCAGCAGCTTGGAGGCCACCCAGCCCCAGCATTTT
TRBD2	TRBV5-8	TRBJ2-3	few	CASRTKRGGWDTQYF	TGTGCCAGCAGAACGAAGCGGGGGGGTTGGGATACGCAGTATTTT
-	TRBV20-1	TRBJ1-2	-	CSALRLGPRGYTF	TGCAGTGCCCTTAGGTTGGGGCCCAGAGGCTACACCTTC